The 2 T cell receptor beta chains reported below all come from one sample, sequenced in a study of neoadjuvant anti-PD-1 for oral cavity cancer. TCRdb's copy holds only in-frame clones and misses some; the assay was immunoSEQ multiplex PCR. Here the sample spans tens of thousands of clones, roughly 35% being singletons. The time point denotes: after neoadjuvant nivolumab, at surgical resection. The sample in question was tumor tissue, obtained after nivolumab (anti-PD-1) treatment. The receptors originated from a person between 40 and 79 years old with oral cavity squamous cell carcinoma.

This clone is judged medium-sized (0.01 to 0.1%). The rearrangement joins TRBV6-6 to TRBJ2-1; a weak D match, TRBD1 (6 bases). Germline lookup yields CDR1 MNHNY and CDR2 SVGAGI (reference sequence). The CDR3 length is 12 residues. V lost 5 bases and J 7 bases, leaving 9 bases between the germline ends. Here the CDR3 reads CASSPGVNEQFF. The CDR3 nucleotides are TGTGCCAGCAGTCCAGGGGTAAATGAGCAGTTCTTC.

J is TRBJ1-3 and V is TRBV19; D gene unclear. Looked up from germline, CDR1 is LNHDA and CDR2 is SQIVND (reference sequence). With 6 bases removed from V and 4 bases from J, the gap between germline ends came to 13 bases. This CDR3 region has 14 residues. The CDR3 bases are TGTGCCAGTAGGAGCGGGCAGAGCGGAAACACCATATATTTT. This sequence encodes CASRSGQSGNTIYF.